Listed here are 22 T cell receptor beta chains from one sample, sequenced in a study of T cell changes during pregnancy in multiple sclerosis. Only in-frame clones appear in the TCRdb table, and some are missing; sequencing was by immunoSEQ multiplex PCR. This sample carries approximately 59,000 clones, about 93% of them seen once, and the ten largest clones take approximately 1.5%. The sample in question was peripheral blood, obtained in the third trimester of pregnancy. These receptors were collected from a female donor in good health, enrolled as a control in a pregnancy study.

V is TRBV7-9 and J is TRBJ2-2; 7 bases line up with TRBD1. The CDR3 is made up of 17 amino acids. Looked up from germline, CDR1 is SEHNR and CDR2 is FQNEAQ (reference sequence). V trimming: 3 bases; J trimming: 2 bases; junction bases outside the gene matches: 9. CDR3 sequence (DNA): TGTGCCAGCAGCTTGGGGATAGGGACAGTAAACACCGGGGAGCTGTTTTTT. Translating it yields CASSLGIGTVNTGELFF.

A few counts support this clone. The J gene is TRBJ2-2, the V gene TRBV7-9, with D maybe TRBD1 (6 bases). This CDR3 spans 15 amino acids. CDR1 and CDR2 (germline): SEHNR, FQNEAQ (reference sequence). The V gene lost 5 bases and the J gene lost 4 bases, with 14 bases spanning the gap. The CDR3: CASSQNRVPTGELFF. The CDR3 DNA sequence: TGTGCCAGCAGCCAAAACAGGGTACCCACCGGGGAGCTGTTTTTT.

The chain uses TRBV5-5 and TRBJ1-2; 7 bases are shared with TRBD1. V was pared by 0 bases and J by 6 bases, with 8 bases of the junction left unmatched. Germline CDR1 SGHKS, CDR2 YYEKEE (reference sequence). CDR3 length: 15 residues. CDR3 nucleotides: TGTGCCAGCAGCTTGGTAGGAGGGGGCGGTGATGGCTACACCTTC. This gives the protein CASSLVGGGGDGYTF.

The rearrangement joins TRBV4-1 to TRBJ2-3, with unresolved D. This CDR3 is built from 14 residues. CDR1 is MGHRA, CDR2 YSYEKL, per germline. Trimming shortened V by 2 bases and J by 0 bases, and 6 bases separated the two germline ends. The CDR3 nucleotides read TGCGCCAGCAGCCAACCTGGCAGCACAGATACGCAGTATTTT. It is translated as CASSQPGSTDTQYF.

J is TRBJ1-6 and V is TRBV18; no firm D call. Germline V CDR1 and CDR2: KGHSH, LQKENI. Trimming removed 3 bases at V and 4 bases at J, with 10 bases between. There are 15 residues in the CDR3. CDR3 region: CASSPFREYNSPLHF. Here the CDR3 DNA reads TGTGCCAGCTCACCCTTCCGGGAGTATAATTCACCCCTCCACTTT.

This rearrangement joins TRBV2 to TRBJ2-3; D is ambiguous. CDR1 and CDR2 (germline): SNHLY, FYNNEI. CDR3 length: 10 residues. The V end lost 4 bases, the J end lost 11 bases, and 7 bases lay between the germline ends. In DNA form, the CDR3 reads TGTGCCAGCAGTGTAGTGAAGCAGTATTTT. This gives the protein CASSVVKQYF.

This clone was observed once. CDR3 region: CASSPRTGETYF. As DNA, the CDR3 is TGCGCCAGCAGCCCCCGGACAGGGGAGACGTATTTT. The V and J genes are TRBV4-1 and TRBJ2-3; 9 bases line up with TRBD1. J gave up 14 bases and V 4 bases, and 7 bases lay outside the gene matches. CDR1 is MGHRA, CDR2 YSYEKL, per germline. The CDR3 covers 12 residues.

This rearrangement joins TRBV29-1 to TRBJ2-3, with D tentatively TRBD2 (6 bases). The germline V gene encodes CDR1 SQVTM and CDR2 ANQGSEA. The CDR3 sequence is 13 residues long. V gave up 7 bases and J gave up 2 bases, with 13 bases separating them. The CDR3 loop reads CSGDPGDTDTQYF. CDR3 DNA: TGCAGCGGGGATCCGGGGGACACAGATACGCAGTATTTT.

This clone was seen a single time. J is TRBJ1-5 and V is TRBV28, with 7 bases fitting TRBD1. The junction had 9 bases not matched to a gene; V was cut back by 11 bases and J by 8 bases. The CDR3 runs to 12 residues. The V gene's germline CDR1 is MDHEN and CDR2 SYDVKM. As DNA, the CDR3 is TGTGCCTCCCAGGGGGAATCTGAGCCCCAGCATTTT. Protein sequence: CASQGESEPQHF.

The J gene is TRBJ2-7, the V gene TRBV7-2; D is perhaps TRBD2 (7 bases). This CDR3 region has 15 residues. V shed 4 bases and J shed 1 base, with 14 bases lying between them. Germline V gene lookup returns CDR1 SGHTA and CDR2 FQGNSA. The CDR3 spells CASSSGGQRSYEQYF. For the CDR3, the DNA is TGTGCCAGCAGCTCCGGGGGGCAAAGATCCTACGAGCAGTACTTC.

The V call is TRBV19, the J call TRBJ2-2, with 12 bases identical to TRBD2. In germline, CDR1 is LNHDA, CDR2 SQIVND (reference sequence). The CDR3 loop spans 15 amino acids. V gave up 6 bases and J gave up 5 bases; unmatched junction bases: 4. This CDR3 reads CASSPSGGATGELFF. The DNA of the CDR3 is TGTGCCAGTAGCCCTAGCGGGGGGGCTACCGGGGAGCTGTTTTTT.

The chain links TRBV6-1 to TRBJ1-2; possible D gene TRBD1, 5 bases. Germline values: CDR1 MNHNS, CDR2 SASEGT. V gave up 4 bases and J gave up 8 bases, with 11 bases separating them. The CDR3 length is 12 residues. This CDR3 is CASSVSGLGYTF. CDR3 nucleotides: TGTGCCAGCAGTGTATCAGGGTTAGGCTACACCTTC.

The DNA for the CDR3 is TGTGCCAGCAGCTTTGGGGGGGATCAGCCCCAGCATTTT. Translating gives CASSFGGDQPQHF. The genes are TRBV5-6 and TRBJ1-5, with TRBD1 as a possible D gene (5 bases). The germline gives CDR1 SGHDT, CDR2 YYEEEE. This CDR3 is 13 amino acids long. With 2 bases removed from V and 5 bases from J, the gap between germline ends came to 8 bases.

V usage is TRBV28 and J usage is TRBJ1-2; 8 bases map to TRBD1. Germline V gene sequence: CDR1 MDHEN, CDR2 SYDVKM. V lost 7 bases, J lost 3 bases, and 10 bases stayed unmatched. The CDR3 spans 15 residues. CDR3 residues: CASTKQGGEYYGYTF. The CDR3 DNA reads TGTGCCAGCACTAAACAGGGGGGAGAGTACTATGGCTACACCTTC.

This clone came up a few times. This chain joins TRBV4-2 and TRBJ2-7; 9 nucleotides agree with TRBD2. Germline CDR1 reads LGHNA; CDR2 reads YNFKEQ. This CDR3 has 15 amino acids. V lost 0 bases and J lost 0; bases outside the gene matches: 0. DNA for the CDR3: TGTGCCAGCAGCCAAGATAGCGGGAGCTCCTACGAGCAGTACTTC. Its protein is CASSQDSGSSYEQYF.

The V gene is TRBV27, the J gene TRBJ1-2; weak D call: TRBD1 (5 bases). V was clipped by 8 bases and J by 7 bases, with 23 bases between them. This CDR3 comprises 15 residues. From germline, CDR1 is MNHEY and CDR2 SMNVEV (reference sequence). The CDR3 loop reads CASSWEGAPLSGYTF. The CDR3 DNA reads as TGTGCCAGCTCCTGGGAAGGGGCCCCCTTGAGTGGCTACACCTTC.

This chain links TRBV6-6 with TRBJ2-3; TRBD1 agrees at 11 bases. The V segment lost 6 bases and the J segment 10 bases; nucleotides outside the gene matches: 0. The CDR3 contains 11 residues. Germline V gene lookup returns CDR1 MNHNY and CDR2 SVGAGI (reference sequence). Written as DNA, the CDR3 is TGTGCCAGCAGGGGACAGGGGGCGCAGTATTTT. Residues: CASRGQGAQYF.

This chain uses TRBV5-1 with TRBJ1-5; D is undetermined. The germline V gene encodes CDR1 SGHRS and CDR2 YFSETQ. The ends were cut back, 0 bases at V and 6 bases at J, with 10 bases in the middle. CDR3 length: 14 residues. The CDR3 is CASSLGGDFQPQHF. CDR3 coding DNA: TGCGCCAGCAGCTTGGGCGGGGATTTTCAGCCCCAGCATTTT. Drawing the rest from reference TRBV5-1 and TRBJ1-5, the complete variable domain is KAGVTQTPRYLIKTRGQQVTLSCSPISGHRSVSWYQQTPGQGLQFLFEYFSETQRNKGNFPGRFSGRQFSNSRSEMNVSTLELGDSALYLCASSLGGDFQPQHFGDGTRLSIL.

This clone came up a few times. The rearrangement joins TRBV27 to TRBJ1-6; 11 positions match TRBD1. J was trimmed by 10 bases and V by 4 bases; bases with no gene match: 3. CDR3 size: 14 residues. The V gene's germline CDR1 is MNHEY and CDR2 SMNVEV (reference sequence). The CDR3 reads CASSYGTGGSPLHF. In DNA, the CDR3 is TGTGCCAGCAGTTACGGGACAGGGGGGTCACCCCTCCACTTT.

The chain employs TRBV5-1 and TRBJ1-1; D is uncertain. The CDR3 spans 15 residues. Looked up from germline, CDR1 is SGHRS and CDR2 is YFSETQ. V was shortened by 0 bases and J by 0 bases, with 9 bases between the two germline ends. This CDR3 reads CASSLVAVMNTEAFF. The CDR3 nucleotides read TGCGCCAGCAGCTTGGTGGCGGTCATGAACACTGAAGCTTTCTTT.

The chain uses TRBV7-2 and TRBJ2-4; tentatively, D is TRBD2 (6 bases). V was shortened by 6 bases and J by 5 bases, with 17 bases between the two germline ends. The CDR3 covers 15 residues. CDR1 and CDR2 (germline): SGHTA, FQGNSA. The CDR3 nucleotides are TGTGCCAGCAGACCGGGACCAGCGGGCCAAAACATTCAGTACTTC. It translates to CASRPGPAGQNIQYF.

This rearrangement joins TRBV7-3 to TRBJ2-1; TRBD1 might be the D (6 bases). The V gene lost 3 bases and the J gene lost 7 bases, with 19 bases spanning the gap. Per the germline V gene, CDR1 is SGHTA and CDR2 is FQGTGA. This CDR3 spans 16 amino acids. CDR3 protein: CASSLGPNRVPNEQFF. Written as DNA, the CDR3 is TGTGCCAGCAGCTTGGGACCCAACAGGGTTCCGAATGAGCAGTTCTTC.